Sequencing of this TCR beta chain was carried out in a study of beta chain features in type 1 diabetes. Study-wide results and limits: The naive, central memory and Treg TCRB repertoires looked more alike in patients than they did in healthy donors. Shorter TCRB CDR3s, moderately but significantly so, marked every one of the four CD4+ subsets in Type 1 diabetes patients.

Germline V lookup: CDR1 SNHLY, CDR2 FYNNEI. V was shortened by 6 bases and J by 5 bases, with 15 bases between the two germline ends. This CDR3 region has 14 residues. Cells sorted by CD45RO/CCR7/CD25/CD127/CD95/CD27 comprised CD4+ naive, central memory, regulatory and stem cell-like memory cells. The sequenced template was cDNA made from the entire isolated RNA. Profiled with immunoSEQ multiplex PCR; TCRdb holds only in-frame clones, not every one. The sample lists a few hundred thousand clones; 8.5% to 10% were seen once. Comment on this clone: Its antigen is currently unknown.

Source material: central memory CD4+ T cells from blood. This sequence originates from a young man with type 1 diabetes. This sequence joins TRBV2 and TRBJ2-3; either TRBD1 or TRBD2 may supply D (6 bases each). In DNA, the CDR3 is TGTGCCAGCAGGGGCAGGGGAGGTGAAGATACGCAGTATTTT. This encodes CASRGRGGEDTQYF.